Shown below are 10 T cell receptor beta chains from a single sample sequenced in a study of cytomegalovirus exposure and HLA in healthy donors (dated by TCRdb to 2016 to 2017). Library construction relied on the immunoSEQ multiplex PCR assay. For the multiplex PCR, a mixture combining 60 forward primers for TCR Vbeta segments and 13 reverse primers for TCR Jbeta segments was used. TCRdb took this table from immuneACCESS and kept in-frame rearrangements with V and J called. Such tables lack part of the clones; where checked against another copy, unresolved V genes explain under half of the gap, and the rest is unexplained. This sample has 55,000 to 65,000 clones in its table, and 70% to 90% of those were observed once. Around 6% of the sample lies in the top ten. The sequenced sample was PBMCs. These receptors were obtained from a male donor in good health and CMV-seronegative.

The chain has TRBV9 and TRBJ1-2, with no clear D. Looked up from germline, CDR1 is SGDLS and CDR2 is YYNGEE. This CDR3 is built from 14 residues. With 0 bases removed from V and 2 bases from J, the gap between germline ends came to 8 bases. The CDR3 spells CASSVGLGNYGYTF. CDR3 nucleotides: TGTGCCAGCAGCGTAGGGTTGGGCAACTATGGCTACACCTTC.

The V call is TRBV6-5, the J call TRBJ2-2, with D perhaps TRBD2 (7 bases). In germline, CDR1 is MNHEY, CDR2 SVGAGI. V dropped 1 base and J dropped 7 bases, with 16 bases sitting between them. The CDR3 totals 16 residues. The CDR3 region has the DNA TGTGCCAGCAGTTACTTTGCGGGGGCGAGGGGCGGGGAGCTGTTTTTT. Translation: CASSYFAGARGGELFF.

V gene TRBV9 combines with J gene TRBJ1-5; 12 bases are shared with TRBD1. There are 15 residues in the CDR3. Germline CDR1 is SGDLS and CDR2 is YYNGEE. The V gene end was trimmed by 4 bases and the J gene end by 6 bases; junction bases not matched to a gene: 5. The CDR3 is CASSKGTGGVQPQHF. The DNA for the CDR3 is TGTGCCAGCAGCAAAGGGACAGGGGGCGTTCAGCCCCAGCATTTT. Full variable domain (remainder filled in from reference TRBV9 and TRBJ1-5): DSGVTQTPKHLITATGQRVTLRCSPRSGDLSVYWYQQSLDQGLQFLIQYYNGEERAKGNILERFSAQQFPDLHSELNLSSLELGDSALYFCASSKGTGGVQPQHFGDGTRLSIL.

This sequence joins TRBV13 and TRBJ2-1; 8 bases agree with TRBD2. The CDR3 length is 19 residues. Germline CDR1 is PRHDT and CDR2 is FYEKMQ (reference sequence). Germline trimming cut 2 bases from V and 2 bases from J; bases unmatched to any gene: 14. In DNA, the CDR3 is TGTGCCAGCAGCTTAAGAGGGGGAGACAGCGGGGGTACCTACAATGAGCAGTTCTTC. Translating gives CASSLRGGDSGGTYNEQFF.

This chain links TRBV9 with TRBJ1-3; the match to TRBD1 covers 11 bases. Germline V lookup: CDR1 SGDLS, CDR2 YYNGEE. The CDR3 consists of 17 residues. The ends lost 3 bases at V and 2 bases at J; junction bases unmatched: 7. Here the CDR3 DNA reads TGTGCCAGCAGCGCCCTCGGGACAGGGGGGACTGGAAACACCATATATTTT. Translating it yields CASSALGTGGTGNTIYF.

The chain combines TRBV4-3 with TRBJ1-1; D may be TRBD1 (5 bases). The V gene's germline CDR1 is LGHNA and CDR2 YSLEER. Trimming took off 4 bases at V and 2 bases at J, with 17 bases between the two ends. This CDR3 spans 16 amino acids. The CDR3 DNA follows: TGCGCCAGCAGCCGGACCCTTGGGGCCGTTAACACTGAAGCTTTCTTT. This gives the protein CASSRTLGAVNTEAFF.

The CDR3 DNA reads TGTGCCAGCAGCTTCTCCCTAGCGGCTGGGGCCGCCGGGGAGCTGTTTTTT. Translation gives CASSFSLAAGAAGELFF. The chain carries TRBV7-3 and TRBJ2-2, with 7 bases that match TRBD2. J gave up 6 bases and V 3 bases, and 13 bases lay outside the gene matches. The CDR3 is made up of 17 amino acids. Per the germline V gene, CDR1 is SGHTA and CDR2 is FQGTGA.

The genes are TRBV5-1 and TRBJ2-5; TRBD2 matches 8 bases. CDR3 length: 14 residues. The trim removed 0 bases at V and 10 bases at J, leaving 8 bases unmatched. CDR1 is SGHRS, CDR2 YFSETQ, per germline. The DNA for the CDR3 is TGCGCCAGCAGCTTGGCCACTAGCGGCCCCAGCCAGTACTTC. Translation gives CASSLATSGPSQYF.

The V call is TRBV11-1, the J call TRBJ1-2, with a possible D match to TRBD1 (5 bases). Germline values: CDR1 SGHAT, CDR2 FQDESV (reference sequence). V lost 3 bases, J lost 8 bases, and 10 bases lay in between. CDR3 length: 12 amino acids. CDR3 residues: CASSLGGDGYTF. The CDR3 DNA is TGTGCCAGCAGCTTGGGAGGGGACGGCTACACCTTC.

The rearrangement joins TRBV9 to TRBJ1-1; D is perhaps TRBD1 (5 bases). Between the trimmed V and J ends, which lost 0 bases and 4 bases, there was a span of 16 bases. Germline CDR1 is SGDLS and CDR2 is YYNGEE. The CDR3 sequence is 16 residues long. The DNA for the CDR3 is TGTGCCAGCAGCGTAGGGGGGGGAGGGGCTGGCACTGAAGCTTTCTTT. It codes for CASSVGGGGAGTEAFF.